Sequencing of this T cell receptor beta chain was carried out in a study of a mutant IDH1 vaccine in newly diagnosed glioma. Sequencing used immunoSEQ multiplex PCR; TCRdb keeps in-frame clones, though not all of them. The repertoire has approximately 84,000 clones, 70% to 90% of them found once; the top ten carry about 5.7%. This clone was picked up one time. What it binds is not known. V lost 3 bases, J lost 6 bases, and 8 bases stayed unmatched. CDR3 length equals 14 residues. CDR1 MDHEN and CDR2 SYDVKM come from the germline V gene. Indicated time point: week 47, end of study. It was 300 ug of mutant IDH1 20-mer peptide that made up each vaccine dose, given with topical imiquimod. Each of the donors came in with new WHO grade 3 or 4 astrocytomas that were IDH1-mutant and ATRX-lost.

This clonotype originated in a man aged 35 to 55 with glioma. The chain links TRBV28 to TRBJ2-7; TRBD2 matches 7 bases. Sequences were derived from PBMCs, sampled from a glioma patient whose treatment included an IDH1 peptide vaccine. This chain's CDR3 is CASSLSGRPSEQYF. The CDR3 bases are TGTGCCAGCAGTTTGTCCGGGAGGCCCTCCGAGCAGTACTTC. Full variable domain (rest looked up from reference TRBV28 and TRBJ2-7): DVKVTQSSRYLVKRTGEKVFLECVQDMDHENMFWYRQDPGLGLRLIYFSYDVKMKEKGDIPEGYSVSREKKERFSLILESASTNQTSMYLCASSLSGRPSEQYFGPGTRLTVT.